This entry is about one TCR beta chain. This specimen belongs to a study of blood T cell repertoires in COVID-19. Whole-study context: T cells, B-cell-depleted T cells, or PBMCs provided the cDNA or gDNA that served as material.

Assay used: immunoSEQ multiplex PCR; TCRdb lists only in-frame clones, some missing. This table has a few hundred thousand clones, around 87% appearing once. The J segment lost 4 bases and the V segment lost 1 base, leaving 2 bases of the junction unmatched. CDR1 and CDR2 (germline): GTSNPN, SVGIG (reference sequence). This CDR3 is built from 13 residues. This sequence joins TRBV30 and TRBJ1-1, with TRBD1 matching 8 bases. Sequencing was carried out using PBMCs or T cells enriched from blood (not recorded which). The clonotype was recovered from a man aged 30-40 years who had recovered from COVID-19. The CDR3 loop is CAWSGTGGTEAFF. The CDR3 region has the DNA TGTGCCTGGAGTGGAACAGGGGGCACTGAAGCTTTCTTT.